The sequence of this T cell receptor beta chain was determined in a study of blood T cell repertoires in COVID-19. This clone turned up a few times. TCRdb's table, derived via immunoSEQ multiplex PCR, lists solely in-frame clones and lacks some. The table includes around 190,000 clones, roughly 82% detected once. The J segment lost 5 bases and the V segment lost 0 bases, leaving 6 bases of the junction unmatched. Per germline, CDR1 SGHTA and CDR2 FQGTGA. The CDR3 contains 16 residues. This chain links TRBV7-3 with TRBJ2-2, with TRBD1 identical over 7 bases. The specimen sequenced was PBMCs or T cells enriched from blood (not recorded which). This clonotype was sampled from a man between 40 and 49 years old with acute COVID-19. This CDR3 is CASSLTRQGETGELFF. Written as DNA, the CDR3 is TGTGCCAGCAGCTTAACGCGACAGGGCGAGACCGGGGAGCTGTTTTTT.